These 26 T cell receptor beta chains were all obtained from the same sample, sequenced in a study of identical twins (TCRdb year 2016). The library was built by means of 5' RACE. Sequenced using an Illumina HiSeq 2000. TCRdb cleaned the public reads at Q25 with fastp, built clones with MiXCR and kept in-frame beta chains. Identical CDR3 proteins give one entry, which carries the most common genes and DNA. This sample lists around 500,000 distinct CDR3 sequences; 12% to 15% were detected once. In total, the top ten clones hold around 0.52% of the sample. This sample was also put to use in a study of yellow fever vaccine responses in identical twins.

The sequenced sample consisted of CD4+ T cells sorted from blood. The source of these receptors is a woman between 18 and 30 years old in good health.

This chain uses TRBV28 with TRBJ2-3; 8 bases map to TRBD2. With 2 bases clipped from V and 0 bases from J, the junction kept 4 bases outside the gene matches. This CDR3 is 16 amino acids long. The germline V gene encodes CDR1 MDHEN and CDR2 SYDVKM. CDR3 coding DNA: TGTGCCAGCAGTTTAATAGCGGGGCCTAGCACAGATACGCAGTATTTT. It specifies CASSLIAGPSTDTQYF. Filled out from reference TRBV28 and TRBJ2-3, the complete variable domain reads DVKVTQSSRYLVKRTGEKVFLECVQDMDHENMFWYRQDPGLGLRLIYFSYDVKMKEKGDIPEGYSVSREKKERFSLILESASTNQTSMYLCASSLIAGPSTDTQYFGPGTRLTVL.

The chain employs TRBV7-8 and TRBJ2-5; D remains ambiguous. Germline V gene lookup returns CDR1 SGHVS and CDR2 FQNEAQ. V was clipped by 4 bases and J by 6 bases, with 15 bases between them. This CDR3 region has 14 residues. CDR3 residues: CASSSDSRVKTQYF. The CDR3 coding sequence is TGTGCCAGCAGCTCGGATTCTAGGGTGAAGACCCAGTACTTC.

On this clonotype: Germline and junction disagree at one end, which may indicate a read error. The chain carries TRBV7-4 and TRBJ2-2, with D perhaps TRBD1 (5 bases). The CDR3 contains 15 residues. Germline-derived CDR1 and CDR2 are SGHVT and SQSDAQ. CDR3 amino acids: CASSLMGRNSGELFF. The DNA for the CDR3 is TGTGCCAGCAGCTTAATGGGGCGGAACTCCGGGGAGCTGTTTTTT.

This chain uses TRBV7-2 with TRBJ2-1, with 8 bases that match TRBD2. Germline V gives CDR1 SGHTA, CDR2 FQGNSA. J was trimmed by 9 bases and V by 4 bases; bases with no gene match: 14. CDR3 length equals 16 residues. CDR3 nucleotides: TGTGCCAGCAGCTCGAAAATCCGGGGGGGCGGGTTTGAGCAGTTCTTC. Its translation: CASSSKIRGGGFEQFF.

This clonotype has only a few counts. The rearrangement uses TRBV7-8 and TRBJ1-4, with D uncertain. Looked up from germline, CDR1 is SGHVS and CDR2 is FQNEAQ. V dropped 8 bases and J dropped 4 bases, with 20 bases sitting between them. The length of the CDR3 is 16 residues. The CDR3 sequence: CASANGFAGVNEKLFF. In DNA form, the CDR3 reads TGTGCCAGCGCAAACGGGTTCGCAGGAGTTAATGAAAAACTGTTTTTT.

This rearrangement joins TRBV27 to TRBJ2-1; 11 bases line up with TRBD2. The CDR3 totals 16 residues. The germline gives CDR1 MNHEY, CDR2 SMNVEV (reference sequence). Trimming removed 5 bases from V and 3 bases from J; junction bases left unmatched: 6. The CDR3 sequence is CASSRGTSGLYNEQFF. DNA of the CDR3: TGTGCCAGCAGTCGAGGGACTAGCGGACTCTACAATGAGCAGTTCTTC.

Only a few counts were recorded for this clonotype. The V call is TRBV20-1, the J call TRBJ2-7; possible D gene TRBD1, 6 bases. Trimming shortened V by 3 bases and J by 1 base, and 16 bases separated the two germline ends. CDR1 DFQATT and CDR2 SNEGSKA come from the germline V gene (reference sequence). This CDR3 comprises 15 residues. The chain's CDR3 is CSARRTGTLSYEQYF. The DNA of the CDR3 is TGCAGTGCTAGGAGAACCGGGACACTATCCTACGAGCAGTACTTC.

In its sample, this clonotype was seen a few times. The V gene is TRBV28, the J gene TRBJ1-6; maybe TRBD1 (5 bases). Trimming removed 6 bases from V and 7 bases from J, with 19 bases in between. This CDR3 has 16 amino acids. CDR1 is MDHEN and CDR2 is SYDVKM in the germline V gene. CDR3 nucleotide sequence: TGTGCCAGCAGCTCCCTCGGCGGGGCCGGCAATTCACCCCTCCACTTT. This encodes CASSSLGGAGNSPLHF.

This clonotype was picked up a small number of times. The genes are TRBV5-1 and TRBJ2-5; 7 bases map to TRBD1. The CDR3 is 16 residues long. The V and J ends lost 4 bases and 5 bases, in that order; junction bases with no gene match: 14. CDR1 and CDR2 (germline): SGHRS, YFSETQ. This CDR3 is CASSERTGGVGETQYF. CDR3 DNA sequence: TGCGCCAGCAGCGAACGGACAGGTGGGGTCGGCGAGACCCAGTACTTC.

This clonotype was seen only a few times. The V gene is TRBV27, the J gene TRBJ2-7; D gene unclear. The germline V and J ends were trimmed by 7 bases and 3 bases, with 10 bases remaining between them. This CDR3 has 12 amino acids. CDR1 and CDR2 (germline): MNHEY, SMNVEV (reference sequence). The CDR3 coding sequence is TGTGCCAGCACCGGACCTTACTACGAGCAGTACTTC. As protein: CASTGPYYEQYF.

This clonotype was picked up a small number of times. The V gene is TRBV7-8, the J gene TRBJ2-7; no clear D gene. The germline V gene has CDR1 SGHVS and CDR2 FQNEAQ. The CDR3 is 13 amino acids. V was shortened by 4 bases and J by 9 bases, with 16 bases between the two germline ends. CDR3 loop: CASSSPKGERQYF. CDR3 bases: TGTGCCAGCAGCTCACCCAAGGGCGAAAGGCAGTACTTC.

This clonotype was detected only a few times. V gene TRBV5-5 combines with J gene TRBJ2-5; the D call may be TRBD1 or TRBD2 (5 bases each). The V gene's germline CDR1 is SGHKS and CDR2 YYEKEE (reference sequence). V was clipped by 3 bases and J by 10 bases, with 19 bases between them. The CDR3 sequence is 14 residues long. This chain's CDR3 is CASSSGTVNGGQYF. In DNA form, the CDR3 reads TGTGCCAGCAGCTCAGGGACGGTTAACGGTGGCCAGTACTTC.

Many counts were recorded for this clonotype. The V and J genes are TRBV10-1 and TRBJ2-5, with D perhaps TRBD2 (5 bases). Between the trimmed V and J ends, which lost 4 bases and 5 bases, there was a span of 11 bases. CDR1 and CDR2 (germline): WNHNN, SYGVQD (reference sequence). The CDR3 is 13 amino acids. CDR3 DNA: TGCGCCAGCAGTGTGAGGGTAGGGGAGACCCAGTACTTC. This codes for CASSVRVGETQYF.

This clonotype was counted a few times. An end of the junction differs from the germline gene, which may be a read error. J is TRBJ2-5 and V is TRBV10-3; D is unclear. Germline-derived CDR1 and CDR2 are ENHRY and SYGVKD. The CDR3 has 14 amino acids. The CDR3 bases are TGTGCCATCAGTGAGTCGGGGAATCAAGAGATCCAGTACTTC. Its translation is CAISESGNQEIQYF.

The chain joins TRBV12-3 or TRBV12-4 to TRBJ2-1; possibly TRBD2 for D (5 bases). V shed 4 bases and J shed 0 bases, with 16 bases lying between them. This CDR3 comprises 17 residues. The chain's CDR3 is CASSSRLEASSYNEQFF. CDR3 DNA sequence: TGTGCCAGCAGTTCGCGGTTGGAGGCGAGCTCCTACAATGAGCAGTTCTTC.

The chain couples TRBV9 to TRBJ2-3; TRBD2 matches 10 bases. V gave up 0 bases and J gave up 2 bases; unmatched junction bases: 9. Germline CDR1 SGDLS, CDR2 YYNGEE. The length of the CDR3 is 18 residues. The chain's CDR3 is CASSVAASGGPVTDTQYF. The CDR3 region has the DNA TGTGCCAGCAGCGTAGCGGCTAGCGGGGGACCTGTCACAGATACGCAGTATTTT. Drawing the rest from reference TRBV9 and TRBJ2-3, the complete variable domain is DSGVTQTPKHLITATGQRVTLRCSPRSGDLSVYWYQQSLDQGLQFLIQYYNGEERAKGNILERFSAQQFPDLHSELNLSSLELGDSALYFCASSVAASGGPVTDTQYFGPGTRLTVL.

The J gene is TRBJ1-6, the V gene TRBV30; D not resolved. Germline V lookup: CDR1 GTSNPN, CDR2 SVGIG (reference sequence). The V gene lost 1 base and the J gene lost 12 bases, with 13 bases spanning the gap. The CDR3 totals 13 residues. The chain's CDR3 is CAWSDDKPRPLHF. CDR3 coding DNA: TGTGCCTGGAGTGACGACAAACCCAGACCCCTCCACTTT.

This chain connects TRBV18 to TRBJ2-5, with D unresolved. Germline CDR1 is KGHSH and CDR2 is LQKENI. V lost 5 bases and J 1 base, leaving 5 bases between the germline ends. This CDR3 has 12 amino acids. CDR3 bases: TGTGCCAGCTCAGGATTCCAAGAGACCCAGTACTTC. It encodes CASSGFQETQYF.

This clonotype has a handful of counts. The chain couples TRBV11-2 to TRBJ2-7; no definite D call. Trimming took 2 bases from V and 2 from J, leaving 10 bases between them. Germline V gene data show CDR1 as SGHAT and CDR2 as FQNNGV. The CDR3 contains 14 residues. The CDR3 sequence is CASSLLSVTYEQYF. In DNA, the CDR3 is TGTGCCAGCAGCTTATTATCGGTAACCTACGAGCAGTACTTC.

This clonotype occurred a few times. The V and J genes are TRBV7-2 and TRBJ2-5; 10 bases are shared with TRBD2. The CDR3 extends over 17 amino acids. The germline CDR1 and CDR2 sequences are SGHTA and FQGNSA. V shed 2 bases, J shed 4 bases, and the junction held 10 bases outside the gene matches. The CDR3 region is CASSLLASGRGRETQYF. The CDR3 region has the DNA TGTGCCAGCAGCTTACTTGCCAGCGGGAGGGGGAGAGAGACCCAGTACTTC. The whole variable domain, remainder taken from reference TRBV7-2 and TRBJ2-5, is GAGVSQSPSNKVTEKGKDVELRCDPISGHTALYWYRQSLGQGLEFLIYFQGNSAPDKSGLPSDRFSAERTGGSVSTLTIQRTQQEDSAVYLCASSLLASGRGRETQYFGPGTRLLVL.

The chain combines TRBV2 with TRBJ2-3, with D possibly matching TRBD2 (7 bases). Trimming took off 5 bases at V and 4 bases at J, with 16 bases between the two ends. The CDR3 consists of 15 residues. In germline, CDR1 is SNHLY, CDR2 FYNNEI. The CDR3, as DNA: TGTGCCAGCAGTCCCCGGCGGGGGCGATCAGATACGCAGTATTTT. It codes for CASSPRRGRSDTQYF. Using reference TRBV2 and TRBJ2-3 for the parts outside the CDR3, the full variable domain is EPEVTQTPSHQVTQMGQEVILRCVPISNHLYFYWYRQILGQKVEFLVSFYNNEISEKSEIFDDQFSVERPDGSNFTLKIRSTKLEDSAMYFCASSPRRGRSDTQYFGPGTRLTVL.

This clonotype was seen only a few times. The rearrangement joins TRBV6-1 to TRBJ2-1; 7 bases match TRBD2. The CDR3 sequence is 16 residues long. Germline loops: CDR1 MNHNS, CDR2 SASEGT. V lost 6 bases to trimming and J lost 3 bases; unmatched junction nucleotides: 11. This CDR3 reads CASSAFSGPGYNEQFF. For the CDR3, the DNA is TGTGCCAGCAGCGCTTTTAGCGGGCCGGGCTACAATGAGCAGTTCTTC.

V and J are TRBV20-1 and TRBJ2-7; tentative D call: TRBD2 (6 bases). V shed 4 bases and J shed 6 bases, with 13 bases lying between them. The germline V gene encodes CDR1 DFQATT and CDR2 SNEGSKA (reference sequence). The CDR3 has 12 residues. The CDR3 DNA is TGCAGTGCTACCCTTGGGGGGTTCGAGCAGTACTTC. It specifies CSATLGGFEQYF.

V is TRBV28 and J is TRBJ2-4; possible D gene TRBD1, 6 bases. CDR1 MDHEN and CDR2 SYDVKM come from the germline V gene. V was shortened by 6 bases and J by 8 bases, with 20 bases between the two germline ends. The CDR3 extends over 15 amino acids. CDR3 coding DNA: TGTGCCAGCAGCCCAAGCGGTGCGCAGGGGTACATTCAGTACTTC. This sequence encodes CASSPSGAQGYIQYF.

This clonotype was picked up many times. The chain carries TRBV12-3 or TRBV12-4 and TRBJ2-3; D ambiguous. The V and J ends lost 10 bases and 6 bases respectively, with 17 bases between them. This CDR3 has 13 residues. The DNA of the CDR3 is TGTGCCACCGCCTTTTTCCTGGGGGATACGCAGTATTTT. Translating gives CATAFFLGDTQYF.

The chain carries TRBV11-2 and TRBJ2-1, with D unresolved. The CDR3 is 11 residues long. The germline gives CDR1 SGHAT, CDR2 FQNNGV. The germline V and J ends were trimmed by 4 bases and 5 bases, with 3 bases remaining between them. CDR3 sequence reads: CASSYHNEQFF. CDR3 DNA: TGTGCCAGCAGCTACCACAATGAGCAGTTCTTC.